This T cell receptor (beta chain) was documented in a study of blood T cell repertoires in COVID-19. Study as a whole: Sites in the United States, Italy and Spain provided acute and convalescent COVID-19 samples. In each case, the material was cDNA or gDNA derived from T cells, B-cell-depleted T cells, or PBMCs.

Germline V gene data show CDR1 as SGHRS and CDR2 as YFSETQ. Losses at the gene ends were 4 bases for V and 8 bases for J; bases not matched to a gene: 6. This CDR3 region has 15 residues. In the original processing: From reference gene primer amplification, estimates of nucleated cell counts were derived. Clones were sequenced by immunoSEQ multiplex PCR, and TCRdb holds only the in-frame ones, with some missing. The V and J calls and clone size are taken from that table; D and trimming were inferred from the DNA. Of tens of thousands of clones in the sample, roughly 89% are singletons; the top ten hold roughly 13%.

The chain combines TRBV5-1 with TRBJ1-6, with 10 bases lining up with TRBD1. This sequence was found in a man of 80 years or more with acute or convalescent COVID-19. The sample was peripheral blood. CDR3 protein: CASSQTGTGDSPLHF. The CDR3 bases are TGCGCCAGCAGCCAAACCGGGACAGGGGATTCACCCCTCCACTTT.